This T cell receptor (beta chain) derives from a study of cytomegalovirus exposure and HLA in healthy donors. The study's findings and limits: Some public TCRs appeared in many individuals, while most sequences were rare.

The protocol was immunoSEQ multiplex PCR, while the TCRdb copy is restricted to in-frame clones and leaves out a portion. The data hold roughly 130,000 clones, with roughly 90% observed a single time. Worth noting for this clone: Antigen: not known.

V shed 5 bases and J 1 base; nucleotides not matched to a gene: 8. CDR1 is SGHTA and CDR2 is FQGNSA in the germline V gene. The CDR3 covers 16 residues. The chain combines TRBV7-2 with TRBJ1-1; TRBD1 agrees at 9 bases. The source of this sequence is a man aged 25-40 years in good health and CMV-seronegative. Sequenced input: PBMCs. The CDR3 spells CASSVPGTGPNTEAFF. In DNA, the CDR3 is TGTGCCAGCAGCGTCCCCGGGACAGGGCCGAACACTGAAGCTTTCTTT.